These 10 T cell receptor beta chains came from one sample sequenced in a study of blood T cell repertoires in COVID-19. Using immunoSEQ multiplex PCR, the repertoire was profiled, and TCRdb retains in-frame clones only, with some absent. The data show about 8,500 clones, approximately 86% seen once. The sample comprised peripheral blood. These receptors all stem from a human donor with active COVID-19. The donor label of this sample is uncertain.

The chain has TRBV18 and TRBJ2-2, with D unresolved. The CDR3 spans 17 residues. The germline V and J ends were trimmed by 3 bases and 3 bases, with 17 bases remaining between them. The V gene's germline CDR1 is KGHSH and CDR2 LQKENI. The DNA for the CDR3 is TGTGCCAGCTCACCCCAGCAGGTCGAAATGGACACCGGGGAGCTGTTTTTT. This encodes CASSPQQVEMDTGELFF.

J is TRBJ2-1 and V is TRBV6-4; 10 bases are shared with TRBD2. V shed 0 bases and J 4 bases; nucleotides not matched to a gene: 0. Germline CDR1 reads MRHNA; CDR2 reads SNTAGT. The CDR3 runs to 15 residues. CDR3 DNA: TGTGCCAGCAGTGACTCAGCGGGAGGGTACAATGAGCAGTTCTTC. This gives the protein CASSDSAGGYNEQFF.

The chain recombines TRBV6-1 with TRBJ1-4; 11 bases are shared with TRBD1. Germline CDR1 is MNHNS and CDR2 is SASEGT. V was clipped by 1 base and J by 7 bases; unmatched bases: 2. This CDR3 has 15 amino acids. As DNA, the CDR3 is TGTGCCAGCAGTGAAGGGGGACAGGGGGGTGAAAAACTGTTTTTT. It translates to CASSEGGQGGEKLFF.

The rearrangement uses TRBV30 and TRBJ1-4, with D uncertain. Trimming took 1 base from V and 0 from J, leaving 12 bases between them. Germline V gene data show CDR1 as GTSNPN and CDR2 as SVGIG (reference sequence). The CDR3 extends over 16 amino acids. The CDR3 nucleotides are TGTGCCTGGAGTGAGGGAGACTTTGCAACTAATGAAAAACTGTTTTTT. It yields the protein CAWSEGDFATNEKLFF.

The V gene is TRBV3-1 (or the pseudogene TRBV3-2), the J gene TRBJ2-7; TRBD1 agrees at 7 bases. The CDR3 has 13 residues. The germline CDR1 and CDR2 sequences are LGHDT and YNNKEL (reference sequence). After removal of 5 bases from V and 2 bases from J, the junction contained 3 bases not matched to a gene. CDR3 loop: CASSMTGTYEQYV. CDR3 coding DNA: TGTGCCAGCAGCATGACAGGGACCTACGAGCAGTACGTC.

This sequence joins TRBV5-4 and TRBJ2-5, with 8 bases fitting TRBD2. V was clipped by 1 base and J by 5 bases; unmatched bases: 7. Germline CDR1 is SGHNT and CDR2 is YYREEE (reference sequence). This CDR3 contains 15 residues. The CDR3 DNA sequence: TGTGCCAGCAGCTTGTACGCGGGGGGCGGTGAGACCCAGTACTTC. It encodes CASSLYAGGGETQYF.

This chain joins TRBV9 and TRBJ2-2; 10 nucleotides match TRBD2. V lost 0 bases and J lost 3; bases outside the gene matches: 2. Germline V gene sequence: CDR1 SGDLS, CDR2 YYNGEE. The CDR3 covers 16 residues. DNA for the CDR3: TGTGCCAGCAGCGTAGTAAGCGGGGGGGACACCGGGGAGCTGTTTTTT. Protein: CASSVVSGGDTGELFF.

J is TRBJ2-7 and V is TRBV27; D is perhaps TRBD1 (6 bases). The CDR3 contains 14 residues. Germline-derived CDR1 and CDR2 are MNHEY and SMNVEV (reference sequence). Trimming took 6 bases from V and 5 from J, leaving 17 bases between them. The CDR3 is CASRDGQRKNEQYF. The CDR3 DNA follows: TGTGCCAGCAGGGACGGACAGCGGAAAAACGAGCAGTACTTC.

This sequence joins TRBV6-5 and TRBJ2-4, with 7 bases fitting TRBD1. The germline gives CDR1 MNHEY, CDR2 SVGAGI. This CDR3 has 13 residues. V lost 7 bases, J lost 7 bases, and 7 bases stayed unmatched. CDR3 region: CASKGTEWNIQYF. DNA of the CDR3: TGTGCCAGCAAAGGGACAGAGTGGAACATTCAGTACTTC.

The chain employs TRBV6-6 and TRBJ1-1; tentative D call: TRBD1 (6 bases). With 2 bases removed from V and 1 base from J, the gap between germline ends came to 8 bases. In germline, CDR1 is MNHNY, CDR2 SVGAGI (reference sequence). This CDR3 has 14 residues. The CDR3 coding sequence is TGTGCCAGCAGTTACCCGGGACAGAACACTGAAGCTTTCTTT. Its translation: CASSYPGQNTEAFF.